What follows are 10 T cell receptor beta chains derived from one specimen sequenced in a study of blood T cell repertoires in COVID-19. The table came from immunoSEQ multiplex PCR; TCRdb's copy has only in-frame clones and leaves some out. The data hold about 130,000 clones, with approximately 70% observed a single time. Sequenced: peripheral blood. The receptors were gathered from a woman aged 70-85 years with acute or convalescent COVID-19.

The chain carries TRBV4-2 and TRBJ1-1, with 7 nucleotides matching TRBD1. Germline CDR1 is LGHNA and CDR2 is YNFKEQ. Trimming took 3 bases from V and 8 from J; bases not matched to a gene: 6. This CDR3 spans 13 amino acids. This CDR3 reads CASSHTPDREAFF. In DNA, the CDR3 is TGTGCCAGCAGCCATACCCCGGACAGGGAAGCTTTCTTT.

The chain couples TRBV4-1 to TRBJ1-5; no definite D call. Germline V lookup: CDR1 MGHRA, CDR2 YSYEKL. This CDR3 comprises 16 residues. V was shortened by 1 base and J by 4 bases, with 14 bases between the two germline ends. The CDR3 spells CASSQGEDPRNQPQHF. For the CDR3, the DNA is TGCGCCAGCAGCCAAGGAGAAGACCCTAGGAATCAGCCCCAGCATTTT.

The rearrangement links TRBV2 to TRBJ2-7; 11 positions agree with TRBD2. CDR3 length: 15 residues. The germline gives CDR1 SNHLY, CDR2 FYNNEI. V lost 7 bases, J lost 5 bases, and 10 bases stayed unmatched. As DNA, the CDR3 is TGTGCCAGCACCGGCACTAGCGGGAGTCGCGACGAGCAGTACTTC. Its translation is CASTGTSGSRDEQYF.

The gene calls are TRBV2 and TRBJ2-7; perhaps TRBD1 as D (5 bases). CDR1 SNHLY and CDR2 FYNNEI come from the germline V gene. Trimming removed 6 bases from V and 3 bases from J, with 9 bases in between. The CDR3 covers 12 residues. CDR3 nucleotide sequence: TGTGCCAGCAGCAGGGATCTCTACGAGCAGTACTTC. This encodes CASSRDLYEQYF.

V and J are TRBV5-1 and TRBJ1-5; D is perhaps TRBD1 (6 bases). The CDR3 consists of 15 residues. The germline gives CDR1 SGHRS, CDR2 YFSETQ. The V and J ends lost 2 bases and 3 bases respectively, with 12 bases between them. CDR3 amino acids: CASSFGTTPNQPQHF. The DNA of the CDR3 is TGCGCCAGCAGCTTCGGGACAACACCCAATCAGCCCCAGCATTTT. The full variable domain, completed using reference TRBV5-1 and TRBJ1-5, is KAGVTQTPRYLIKTRGQQVTLSCSPISGHRSVSWYQQTPGQGLQFLFEYFSETQRNKGNFPGRFSGRQFSNSRSEMNVSTLELGDSALYLCASSFGTTPNQPQHFGDGTRLSIL.

As concerns this clone: The same CDR3 also results from other DNA sequences found in this sample. The genes are TRBV5-1 and TRBJ2-3, with D possibly TRBD1 on 6 matching bases. CDR1 is SGHRS and CDR2 is YFSETQ in the germline V gene. The CDR3 totals 15 residues. Trimming took 4 bases from V and 0 from J, leaving 12 bases between them. For the CDR3, the DNA is TGCGCCAGCAGCGACGGGACACCGAGCACAGATACGCAGTATTTT. It translates to CASSDGTPSTDTQYF.

V usage is TRBV2 and J usage is TRBJ2-1; 10 bases map to TRBD2. The germline V gene has CDR1 SNHLY and CDR2 FYNNEI. CDR3 size: 15 residues. J lost 5 bases, V lost 3 bases, and 4 bases had no gene match. The CDR3 reads CASSELAGVNNEQFF. The CDR3, as DNA: TGTGCCAGCAGTGAGCTAGCGGGGGTTAACAATGAGCAGTTCTTC.

This sequence joins TRBV10-3 and TRBJ2-3; the match to TRBD2 covers 9 bases. CDR1 and CDR2 from the germline V gene are ENHRY and SYGVKD. The CDR3 totals 15 residues. The junction had 7 bases not matched to a gene; V was cut back by 4 bases and J by 5 bases. As DNA, the CDR3 is TGTGCCATCAGTGGCGGGGGGGCCGGGTTAGATACGCAGTATTTT. It encodes CAISGGGAGLDTQYF.

The chain recombines TRBV6-6 with TRBJ2-3; D remains unclear. Trimming removed 5 bases at V and 8 bases at J, with 20 bases between. CDR3 length equals 15 residues. Looked up from germline, CDR1 is MNHNY and CDR2 is SVGAGI (reference sequence). CDR3 loop: CASSQQTRPEATQYF. In DNA, the CDR3 is TGTGCCAGCAGTCAACAGACGCGCCCAGAAGCTACGCAGTATTTT.

The genes are TRBV29-1 and TRBJ2-1, with D unresolved. Trimming removed 0 bases at V and 0 bases at J, with 6 bases between. This CDR3 contains 14 residues. Germline CDR1 reads SQVTM; CDR2 reads ANQGSEA. CDR3 sequence reads: CSVEEHYSYNEQFF. As DNA, the CDR3 is TGCAGCGTTGAAGAACACTACTCCTACAATGAGCAGTTCTTC.